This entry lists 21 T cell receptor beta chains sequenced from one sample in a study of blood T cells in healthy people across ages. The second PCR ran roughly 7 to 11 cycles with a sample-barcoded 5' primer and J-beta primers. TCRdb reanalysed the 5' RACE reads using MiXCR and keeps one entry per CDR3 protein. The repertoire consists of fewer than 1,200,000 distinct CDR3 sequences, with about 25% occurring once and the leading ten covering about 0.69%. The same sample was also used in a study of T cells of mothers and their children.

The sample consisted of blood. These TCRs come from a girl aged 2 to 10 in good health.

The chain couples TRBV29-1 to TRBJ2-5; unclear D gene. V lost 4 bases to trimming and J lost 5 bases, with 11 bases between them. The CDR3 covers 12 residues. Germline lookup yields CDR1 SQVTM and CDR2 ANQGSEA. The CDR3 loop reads CSVVLKVETQYF. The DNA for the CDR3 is TGCAGCGTTGTTCTAAAAGTGGAGACCCAGTACTTC.

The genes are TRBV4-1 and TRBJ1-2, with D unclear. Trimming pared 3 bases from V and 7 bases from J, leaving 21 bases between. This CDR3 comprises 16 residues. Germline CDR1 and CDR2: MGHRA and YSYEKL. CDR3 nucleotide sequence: TGCGCCAGCAGCCAGAGGAGCAAAAACAGAGGCTCTGGCTACACCTTC. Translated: CASSQRSKNRGSGYTF.

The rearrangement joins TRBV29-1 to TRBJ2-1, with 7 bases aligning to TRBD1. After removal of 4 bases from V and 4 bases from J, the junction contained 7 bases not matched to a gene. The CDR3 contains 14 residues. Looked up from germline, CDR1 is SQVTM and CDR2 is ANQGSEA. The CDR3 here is CSVVGGDSYNEQFF. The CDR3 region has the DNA TGCAGCGTTGTAGGTGGGGACAGTTACAATGAGCAGTTCTTC.

The CDR3 region is CSVAGSGRVQETQYF. The DNA for the CDR3 is TGCAGCGTTGCGGGTAGCGGGAGGGTACAAGAGACCCAGTACTTC. This chain connects TRBV29-1 to TRBJ2-5, with 11 bases identical to TRBD2. The CDR3 consists of 15 residues. The junction had 6 bases not matched to a gene; V was cut back by 4 bases and J by 2 bases. Germline CDR1 reads SQVTM; CDR2 reads ANQGSEA.

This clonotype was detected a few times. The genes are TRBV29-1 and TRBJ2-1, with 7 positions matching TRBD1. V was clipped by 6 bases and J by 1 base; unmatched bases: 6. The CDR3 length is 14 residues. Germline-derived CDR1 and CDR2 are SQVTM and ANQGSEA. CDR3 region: CSVMDRRSYNEQFF. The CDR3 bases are TGCAGCGTGATGGACAGGAGATCCTACAATGAGCAGTTCTTC.

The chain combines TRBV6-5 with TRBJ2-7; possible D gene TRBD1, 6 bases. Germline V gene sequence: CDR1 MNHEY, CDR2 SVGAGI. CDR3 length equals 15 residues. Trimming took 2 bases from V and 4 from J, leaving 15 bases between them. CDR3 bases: TGTGCCAGCAGTTACATCTCCCAAGGGGGTTACGAGCAGTACTTC. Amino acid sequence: CASSYISQGGYEQYF.

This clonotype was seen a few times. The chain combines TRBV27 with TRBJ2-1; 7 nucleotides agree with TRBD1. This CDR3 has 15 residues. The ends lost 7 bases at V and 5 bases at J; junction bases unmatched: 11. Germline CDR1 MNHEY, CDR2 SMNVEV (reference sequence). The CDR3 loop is CASKLETGFHNEQFF. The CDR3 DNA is TGTGCCAGCAAACTAGAGACAGGGTTCCACAATGAGCAGTTCTTC.

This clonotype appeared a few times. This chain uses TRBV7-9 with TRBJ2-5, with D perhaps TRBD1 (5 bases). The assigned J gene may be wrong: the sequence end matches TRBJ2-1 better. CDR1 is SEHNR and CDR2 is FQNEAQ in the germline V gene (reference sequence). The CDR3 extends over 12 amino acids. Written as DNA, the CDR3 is TGTGCCAGCAGCTATATGGGGCATGAGCAGTTCTTC. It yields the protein CASSYMGHEQFF.

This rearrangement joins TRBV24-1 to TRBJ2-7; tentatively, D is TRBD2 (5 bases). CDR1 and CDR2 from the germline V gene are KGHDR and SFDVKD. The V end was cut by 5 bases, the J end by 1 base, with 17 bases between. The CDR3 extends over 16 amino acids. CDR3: CATSATTSLGSYEQYF. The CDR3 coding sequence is TGTGCCACCAGTGCCACTACTAGTCTGGGGTCCTACGAGCAGTACTTC.

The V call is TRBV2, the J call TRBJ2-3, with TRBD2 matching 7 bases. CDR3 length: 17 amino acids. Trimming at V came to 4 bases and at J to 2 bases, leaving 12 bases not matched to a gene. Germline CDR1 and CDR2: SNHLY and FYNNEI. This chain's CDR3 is CASSVDGTTSSTDTQYF. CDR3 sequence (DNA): TGTGCCAGCAGTGTTGATGGGACTACCTCCTCCACAGATACGCAGTATTTT. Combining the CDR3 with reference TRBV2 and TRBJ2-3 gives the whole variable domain EPEVTQTPSHQVTQMGQEVILRCVPISNHLYFYWYRQILGQKVEFLVSFYNNEISEKSEIFDDQFSVERPDGSNFTLKIRSTKLEDSAMYFCASSVDGTTSSTDTQYFGPGTRLTVL.

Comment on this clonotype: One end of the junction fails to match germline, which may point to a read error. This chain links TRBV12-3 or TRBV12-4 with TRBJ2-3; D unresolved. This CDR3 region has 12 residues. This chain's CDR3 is CASSFCGDAQYF. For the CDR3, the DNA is TGTGCCAGCAGTTTCTGCGGAGATGCGCAGTATTTT.

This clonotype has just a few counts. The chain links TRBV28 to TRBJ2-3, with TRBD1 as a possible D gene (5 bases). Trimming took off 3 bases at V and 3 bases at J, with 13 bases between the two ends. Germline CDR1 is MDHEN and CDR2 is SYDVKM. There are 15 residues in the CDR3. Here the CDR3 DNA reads TGTGCCAGCAGTTTTGACAGCGTGGGAACAGATACGCAGTATTTT. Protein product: CASSFDSVGTDTQYF. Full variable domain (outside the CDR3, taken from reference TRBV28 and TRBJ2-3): DVKVTQSSRYLVKRTGEKVFLECVQDMDHENMFWYRQDPGLGLRLIYFSYDVKMKEKGDIPEGYSVSREKKERFSLILESASTNQTSMYLCASSFDSVGTDTQYFGPGTRLTVL.

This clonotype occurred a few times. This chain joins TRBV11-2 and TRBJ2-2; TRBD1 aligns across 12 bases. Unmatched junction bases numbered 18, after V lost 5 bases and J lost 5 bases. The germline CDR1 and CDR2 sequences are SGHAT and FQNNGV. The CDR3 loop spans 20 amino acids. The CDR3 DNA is TGTGCCAGCAGCCAGACATGGGACAGGGGGCAAGGGGCACTAACCGGGGAGCTGTTTTTT. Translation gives CASSQTWDRGQGALTGELFF.

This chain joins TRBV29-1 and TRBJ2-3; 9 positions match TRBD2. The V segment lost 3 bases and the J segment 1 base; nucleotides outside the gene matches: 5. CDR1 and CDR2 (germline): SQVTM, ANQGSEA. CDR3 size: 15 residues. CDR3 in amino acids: CSVDGLAGRTDTQYF. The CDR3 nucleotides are TGCAGCGTTGATGGTCTAGCGGGGCGCACAGATACGCAGTATTTT.

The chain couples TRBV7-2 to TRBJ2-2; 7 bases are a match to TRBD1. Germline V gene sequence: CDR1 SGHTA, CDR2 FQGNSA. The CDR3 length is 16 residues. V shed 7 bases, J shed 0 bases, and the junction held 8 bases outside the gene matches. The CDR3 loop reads CASKGFGTANTGELFF. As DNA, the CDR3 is TGTGCCAGCAAAGGTTTCGGGACAGCGAACACCGGGGAGCTGTTTTTT.

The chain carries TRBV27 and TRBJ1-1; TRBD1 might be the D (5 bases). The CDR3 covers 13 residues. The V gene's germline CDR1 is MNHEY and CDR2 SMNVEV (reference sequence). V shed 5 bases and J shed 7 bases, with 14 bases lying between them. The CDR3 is CASSSGAVVEAFF. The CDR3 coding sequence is TGTGCCAGCAGTAGTGGGGCAGTTGTTGAAGCTTTCTTT.

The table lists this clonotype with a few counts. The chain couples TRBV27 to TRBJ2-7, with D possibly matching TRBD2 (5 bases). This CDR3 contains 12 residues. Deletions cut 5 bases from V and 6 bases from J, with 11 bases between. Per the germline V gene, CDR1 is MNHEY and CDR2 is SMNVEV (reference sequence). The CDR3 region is CASSRLASEQYF. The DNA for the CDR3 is TGTGCCAGCAGTCGTCTAGCAAGCGAGCAGTACTTC.

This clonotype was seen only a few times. The CDR3 region has the DNA TGTGCCAGCAGTCCCCGAGGGGTCCTACTACAGCCCCAGCATTTT. Residues: CASSPRGVLLQPQHF. This chain joins TRBV28 and TRBJ1-5; D might be TRBD1 (5 bases). The CDR3 length is 15 residues. CDR1 is MDHEN, CDR2 SYDVKM, per germline. The V end was cut by 5 bases, the J end by 7 bases, with 18 bases between.

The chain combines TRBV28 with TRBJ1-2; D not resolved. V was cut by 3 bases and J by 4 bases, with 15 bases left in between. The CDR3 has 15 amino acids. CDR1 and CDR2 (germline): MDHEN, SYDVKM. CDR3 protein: CASSFSPYDAYGYTF. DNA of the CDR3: TGTGCCAGCAGTTTCTCACCCTACGACGCCTATGGCTACACCTTC.

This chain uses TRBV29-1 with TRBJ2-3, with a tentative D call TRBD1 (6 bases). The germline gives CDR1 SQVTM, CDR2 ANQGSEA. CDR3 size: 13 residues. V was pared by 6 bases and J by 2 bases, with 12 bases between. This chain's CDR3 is CSVLGQFTDTQYF. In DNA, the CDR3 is TGCAGCGTCCTAGGACAGTTCACAGATACGCAGTATTTT.

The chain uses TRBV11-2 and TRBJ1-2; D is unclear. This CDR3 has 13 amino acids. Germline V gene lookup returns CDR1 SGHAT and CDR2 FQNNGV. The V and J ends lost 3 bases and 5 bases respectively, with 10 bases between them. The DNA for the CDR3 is TGTGCCAGCAGCTTGGCCCAGGAGTATGGCTACACCTTC. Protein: CASSLAQEYGYTF.